This T cell receptor (beta chain) is drawn from a study of T cells in Graves' hyperthyroidism and ophthalmopathy (dated by TCRdb to the late 2010s). About the study as a whole: Peripheral blood was sampled at the time of initial diagnosis, prior to any treatment. To identify TCR V-J signatures that set the groups apart, the researchers used a discovery cohort of about a hundred patients, made up of under 50 with Graves' ophthalmopathy and about 55 with stable Graves' hyperthyroidism. Prospective prediction of ophthalmopathy was tested in an independent validation cohort consisting of 18 to 20 hyperthyroidism patients and some 16 patients who later progressed to ophthalmopathy. The 75 to 100 discovery patients were divided at random into training and test sets in a 7:3 ratio. Thyroid tissue and blood T-cell repertoires from over 5 Graves' hyperthyroidism patients were also compared in the study. Once sampling was done, hyperthyroidism patients were given methimazole at a starting dose of 30 mg daily, whereas ophthalmopathy patients were given high-dose intravenous methylprednisolone. The paper reports TCR Vbeta CDR3 sequencing of over 130 peripheral blood samples: 40 to 45 ophthalmopathy, fewer than 80 hyperthyroidism and approximately 17 progressor patients.

Stable Graves' hyperthyroidism was defined as the absence of progression to ophthalmopathy over 18 months of follow-up. The hyperthyroidism patients were between 18 and 65 years old and newly diagnosed, with a disease duration of less than 2 months. Exclusion was applied to patients with uncontrolled infections, other autoimmune diseases, pregnancy or lactation. Diagnoses relied on clinical symptoms, serum thyroxine and TRAb, thyroid ultrasound and orbital computed tomography. Ficoll-Paque density gradient centrifugation was used to isolate PBMCs from around 10 ml of fresh peripheral blood. Total RNA was extracted with Trizol reagent, and quality was checked on an Agilent 2100 Bioanalyzer. The trim is 7 bases for V and 0 bases for J, with a gap of 16 bases between the germline ends. Sequences DFQATT (CDR1) and SNEGSKA (CDR2) are obtained from the germline V gene (reference sequence). The cysteine opens and the phenylalanine closes a CDR3 of 15 amino acids. The sequence is cut down to CDR3 DNA, 45 bases in frame from base 1.

Beyond this particular receptor, the publication reports: Blood samples also contained most of the expanded thyroid clonotypes (frequency above 0.001), which suggests that blood repertoires may reflect thyroid immune responses. During validation, the model predicted progression to ophthalmopathy a median of approximately six months ahead of onset, with around 71% sensitivity and 72% to 80% specificity. No statistical method was used to fix the sample size in advance, and group allocation was not hidden from the investigators. Ophthalmopathy was separated from stable hyperthyroidism by a 13 V-J signature model, with roughly 88% sensitivity and approximately 81% specificity obtained in cross-validation and 80%/75% obtained in testing.

As regards this clonotype: Its target antigen remains unknown. No base qualities exist here, and no much larger clone lies one base off it.

The TCR beta CDR3 regions were amplified from the RNA transcripts. For the first round of RT-PCR on the TCR CDR3, the HTBI primer set was used together with the Qiagen OneStep RT-PCR kit. The libraries were constructed in a second round of multiplex PCR and then size-selected and purified. Sequencing of the libraries was done on an Illumina HiSeq2000 using paired-end 100 bp reads. In the original analysis: SOAPnuke was used to process the raw data, with reads discarded if the reads contained adapters or uncalled bases, had a mean Phred below 15, or lacked an exact constant-primer or identifier match. COPE v1.2.5 was used to merge high-quality paired reads, and clonotypes were defined as unique nucleotide sequences. MiTCR v1.1 was used to align clonotypes to the IMGT TRBV, TRBD and TRBJ reference segments. The analysis included only V-J combinations with a frequency above 0.0001, which together covered around 99% of the repertoires. A TCS score was defined as the ratio of F50 (clonal expansion) to E x V (chaos), with BLOSUM62-based TCRdist applied between CDR3 peptides within each V-J. Welch's t-statistics and random forest reduced roughly 530 V-J features to about 12, which were used in a naive Bayes classifier (R e1071). The similarity between thyroid and blood repertoires was quantified using the Morisita-Horn index. TCRdb reworked the public reads: Q25 trimming with fastp, MiXCR clone assembly, productive beta chains retained. Each entry is one CDR3 protein sequence, shown with its most common DNA and genes. Clone size and V and J calls follow TCRdb, not the original study. Within this sample are hundreds of thousands of distinct CDR3 sequences, with over 35% of them counted one time only. Around 9.3% of the sample is taken by the ten largest.

The receptor was derived from a man aged 18 to 29 with Graves' hyperthyroidism. The chain is made from TRBV20-1 and TRBJ1-5; the D segment could be TRBD1, given 6 matching bases. Material for sequencing was blood. The CDR3 corresponds to CSDWTVGYSNQPQHF. The DNA reads as follows: TGCAGTGATTGGACAGTGGGGTATAGCAATCAGCCCCAGCATTTT.